This is a list of T cell receptor beta chains from one sample in a study of metastatic and nonmetastatic thyroid tumors. TCRdb reassembled clones from the PCR reads with MiXCR. The data contain about 92,000 clones, under 15% of them singletons. Sequencing was done on a sample of blood. The receptors come from a female donor with papillary thyroid cancer or a benign thyroid nodule (not recorded which). Some clones in this sample may be carry-over from other donors' samples. Each CDR3 is given with its conserved first and last residue. The order of the fields is D gene, V gene, clone size, CDR3 protein. A D gene is named only where the DNA matches it firmly. Size is omitted from some rows. Given values are once, few, many or a class for expanded clones.

d_gene: TRBD1
v_gene: TRBV19
abundance: many
CDR3aa: CASSQLGQGLYEQYF

d_gene: -
v_gene: TRBV28
abundance: many
CDR3aa: CASSPSVMAGWGQPQHF

d_gene: -
v_gene: TRBV6-1
abundance: many
CDR3aa: CASSLGPTLNSPLHF

d_gene: TRBD1
v_gene: TRBV28
abundance: few
CDR3aa: CASSPPGQGEGQPKHF

d_gene: -
v_gene: TRBV7-9
abundance: many
CDR3aa: CASSPPGSAEAFF

d_gene: -
v_gene: TRBV9
abundance: once
CDR3aa: CASSARDGGRGDTQYF

d_gene: -
v_gene: TRBV12-5
abundance: many
CDR3aa: CASGLGLDRDNSTDTQYF

d_gene: -
v_gene: TRBV28
abundance: few
CDR3aa: CASIPGINQPQHF

d_gene: -
v_gene: TRBV28
abundance: -
CDR3aa: CASSSQRISYEQYF

d_gene: -
v_gene: TRBV20-1
abundance: many
CDR3aa: CSAHSSLPSNEQFF

d_gene: TRBD2
v_gene: TRBV4-1
abundance: -
CDR3aa: CASSQAGAGGVADTQYF

d_gene: TRBD2
v_gene: TRBV10-3
abundance: few
CDR3aa: CSISETSVGTGELFF

d_gene: -
v_gene: TRBV4-2
abundance: many
CDR3aa: CASSQGLQLYEQYF

d_gene: -
v_gene: TRBV6-6
abundance: many
CDR3aa: CASSYGGSAGELFF

d_gene: -
v_gene: TRBV7-2
abundance: many
CDR3aa: CASSLGQIATNEKLFF

d_gene: -
v_gene: TRBV19
abundance: many
CDR3aa: CASSMIQGGTGNTIYF

d_gene: -
v_gene: TRBV20-1
abundance: -
CDR3aa: CSATVGRWYERYF

d_gene: TRBD1
v_gene: TRBV20-1
abundance: many
CDR3aa: CSARPWGDRGHGYTF

d_gene: TRBD2
v_gene: TRBV6-1
abundance: many
CDR3aa: CASSAGTSGGGKTQYF

d_gene: -
v_gene: TRBV6-4
abundance: many
CDR3aa: CASKTGGWGLNSGADTQYF

d_gene: -
v_gene: TRBV5-4
abundance: many
CDR3aa: CASSFGASAITDTQYF

d_gene: -
v_gene: TRBV6-5
abundance: many
CDR3aa: CASSSRNEQFF

d_gene: -
v_gene: TRBV7-8
abundance: many
CDR3aa: CASSPSSDEQYF

d_gene: -
v_gene: TRBV12-3/TRBV12-4
abundance: many
CDR3aa: CASSFTYGSPEAFF

d_gene: -
v_gene: TRBV6-2/TRBV6-3
abundance: few
CDR3aa: CASSYAAGAGEHFF

d_gene: TRBD1
v_gene: TRBV5-1
abundance: many
CDR3aa: CASSLEGQENTGELFF

d_gene: TRBD2
v_gene: TRBV4-2
abundance: many
CDR3aa: CASSPLRPGGTIKPDTQYF

d_gene: -
v_gene: TRBV9
abundance: many
CDR3aa: CASSVDPIVTEAFF

d_gene: TRBD2
v_gene: TRBV6-1
abundance: many
CDR3aa: CASSAGGPGPSDTQYF

d_gene: -
v_gene: TRBV6-2/TRBV6-3
abundance: few
CDR3aa: CASRDPGRGNSPLNF

d_gene: -
v_gene: TRBV9
abundance: -
CDR3aa: CASSVTPCGGAGELFF

d_gene: -
v_gene: TRBV5-6
abundance: -
CDR3aa: CASSLGRDYEQYF

d_gene: TRBD2
v_gene: TRBV5-1
abundance: once
CDR3aa: CASSLSAGGRTDTQYF

d_gene: TRBD2
v_gene: TRBV15
abundance: many
CDR3aa: CATSKLAGGADTQYF

d_gene: -
v_gene: TRBV19
abundance: many
CDR3aa: CASQKGFGYEQYF

d_gene: TRBD2
v_gene: TRBV6-1
abundance: -
CDR3aa: CASSEEAGGPREMFF

d_gene: -
v_gene: TRBV25-1
abundance: -
CDR3aa: CASSDTQYF

d_gene: TRBD1
v_gene: TRBV27
abundance: many
CDR3aa: CASSRTGDTGELFF